Presented here are 21 T cell receptor beta chains from one specimen sequenced in a study of blood T cell repertoires in COVID-19 (dated by TCRdb to 2018 to 2021). Library creation used the immunoSEQ multiplex PCR assay. Sourced from immuneACCESS, this table was stored by TCRdb with only in-frame sequences that have V and J called. A share of the clones is absent; for the studies checked, an unresolved V gene accounts for under half, and the remainder has no known explanation. A total of under 70,000 clones appear in this sample, under 85% of them only once. The ten biggest clones cover roughly 22% of the sample. Sequencing input: peripheral blood. The receptors shown here come from an elderly woman with active or convalescent COVID-19.

This clone was counted between two and nine times. The chain recombines TRBV19 with TRBJ1-1, with D perhaps TRBD1 (5 bases). CDR1 is LNHDA and CDR2 is SQIVND in the germline V gene (reference sequence). The CDR3 runs to 14 residues. V lost 3 bases and J lost 5, with 13 bases in between. The CDR3 spells CASSMRKEGTEAFF. The DNA of the CDR3 is TGTGCCAGTAGTATGAGAAAGGAGGGGACTGAAGCTTTCTTT.

This clone was observed a handful of times. The chain recombines TRBV3-1 (or the pseudogene TRBV3-2) with TRBJ1-2, with TRBD1 matching 7 bases. The CDR3 extends over 13 amino acids. Germline V CDR1 and CDR2: LGHDT, YNNKEL (reference sequence). The J segment lost 4 bases and the V segment lost 4 bases, leaving 3 bases of the junction unmatched. The CDR3 loop is CASSPGTAYGYTF. The CDR3 nucleotides read TGTGCCAGCAGCCCAGGGACAGCCTATGGCTACACCTTC.

The chain combines TRBV2 with TRBJ2-1; TRBD2 is a possible D gene (5 bases). Deletions cut 7 bases from V and 1 base from J, with 11 bases between. CDR1 and CDR2 from the germline V gene are SNHLY and FYNNEI. The CDR3 has 14 amino acids. The DNA for the CDR3 is TGTGCCAGCATGCGGGCTGGTTCCTACAATGAGCAGTTCTTC. It translates to CASMRAGSYNEQFF. Together with reference TRBV2 and TRBJ2-1, the CDR3 gives the full variable domain: EPEVTQTPSHQVTQMGQEVILRCVPISNHLYFYWYRQILGQKVEFLVSFYNNEISEKSEIFDDQFSVERPDGSNFTLKIRSTKLEDSAMYFCASMRAGSYNEQFFGPGTRLTVL.

This clone was seen only once. This chain uses TRBV5-4 with TRBJ2-7; 8 nucleotides line up with TRBD1. The CDR3 consists of 18 residues. In germline, CDR1 is SGHNT, CDR2 YYREEE (reference sequence). V lost 2 bases to trimming and J lost 2 bases; unmatched junction nucleotides: 15. CDR3 protein: CASSFGQGSVGEAYEQYF. DNA for the CDR3: TGTGCCAGCAGCTTTGGACAGGGATCCGTCGGGGAGGCCTACGAGCAGTACTTC.

The CDR3 protein is CASSYGGGTDTQYF. CDR3 sequence (DNA): TGTGCCAGCAGTTACGGGGGGGGCACAGATACGCAGTATTTT. The genes are TRBV6-5 and TRBJ2-3; 7 bases line up with TRBD2. Trimming cost V 2 bases and J 1 base; bases outside gene matches: 0. Germline V gene lookup returns CDR1 MNHEY and CDR2 SVGAGI. There are 14 residues in the CDR3.

This clone was counted a single time. V and J are TRBV2 and TRBJ2-5, with 7 bases identical to TRBD1. The germline V gene encodes CDR1 SNHLY and CDR2 FYNNEI. CDR3 length: 13 residues. V gave up 4 bases and J gave up 5 bases; unmatched junction bases: 4. CDR3 region: CASSGQGWETQYF. CDR3 DNA: TGTGCCAGCAGTGGACAGGGCTGGGAGACCCAGTACTTC.

CDR3 in DNA: TGTGCCAGTAGTAATAGAGCGGGGACCATCACAGATACGCAGTATTTT. Its protein product is CASSNRAGTITDTQYF. The rearrangement joins TRBV19 to TRBJ2-3; 7 bases align to TRBD2. This CDR3 has 16 residues. Looked up from germline, CDR1 is LNHDA and CDR2 is SQIVND (reference sequence). V trimming: 4 bases; J trimming: 2 bases; junction bases outside the gene matches: 9.

This chain connects TRBV5-1 to TRBJ2-7; 8 nucleotides agree with TRBD1. V was clipped by 4 bases and J by 5 bases; unmatched bases: 5. The CDR3 consists of 13 residues. From germline, CDR1 is SGHRS and CDR2 YFSETQ. CDR3 amino acids: CASSRQGRNEQYF. CDR3 nucleotide sequence: TGCGCCAGCAGCCGACAGGGGAGGAACGAGCAGTACTTC.

The gene calls are TRBV9 and TRBJ1-1; 8 bases are a match to TRBD1. V lost 4 bases, J lost 1 base, and 6 bases stayed unmatched. Germline CDR1 and CDR2: SGDLS and YYNGEE. This CDR3 region has 15 residues. CDR3 bases: TGTGCCAGCAGCCCCAGACAGGGGTCGAACACTGAAGCTTTCTTT. Translating gives CASSPRQGSNTEAFF.

The rearrangement links TRBV10-3 to TRBJ1-2; 12 bases fit TRBD1. V trimming: 4 bases; J trimming: 6 bases; junction bases outside the gene matches: 12. The length of the CDR3 is 17 residues. Germline CDR1 and CDR2: ENHRY and SYGVKD. CDR3 in amino acids: CAISASTGTGGEDGYTF. The DNA of the CDR3 is TGTGCCATCAGTGCGTCGACCGGGACAGGGGGCGAGGATGGCTACACCTTC.

V gene TRBV11-2 combines with J gene TRBJ2-7, with 7 bases aligning to TRBD1. Per germline, CDR1 SGHAT and CDR2 FQNNGV. This CDR3 is built from 13 residues. With V trimmed by 3 bases and J by 3 bases, 2 bases remained unmatched. CDR3 residues: CASSLGQNYEQYF. The CDR3 DNA reads TGTGCCAGCAGCTTGGGACAGAACTACGAGCAGTACTTC.

The V call is TRBV9, the J call TRBJ2-5; 7 bases map to TRBD1. The V gene's germline CDR1 is SGDLS and CDR2 YYNGEE. This CDR3 has 14 amino acids. The junction had 3 bases not matched to a gene; V was cut back by 0 bases and J by 4 bases. DNA for the CDR3: TGTGCCAGCAGCGTAGATCCAGGGGGAGAGACCCAGTACTTC. This translates into CASSVDPGGETQYF.

This clone was seen a handful of times. An end of the junction differs from the germline gene, which may be a read error. The chain couples TRBV7-9 to TRBJ2-7; TRBD1 agrees at 10 bases. Per germline, CDR1 SEHNR and CDR2 FQNEAQ (reference sequence). This CDR3 has 13 amino acids. The CDR3 loop reads CASSLPGQGNGHF. The CDR3 DNA sequence: TGTGCCAGCAGCTTACCGGGACAGGGGAACGGGCACTTC. Drawing the rest from reference TRBV7-9 and TRBJ2-7, the complete variable domain is DTGVSQNPRHKITKRGQNVTFRCDPISEHNRLYWYRQTLGQGPEFLTYFQNEAQLEKSRLLSDRFSAERPKGSFSTLEIQRTEQGDSAMYLCASSLPGQGNGHFGPGTRLTVT.

The J gene is TRBJ1-1, the V gene TRBV10-1; tentatively, D is TRBD1 (6 bases). Trimming cost V 9 bases and J 0 bases, with 11 bases left between them. Germline CDR1 reads WNHNN; CDR2 reads SYGVQD (reference sequence). The CDR3 sequence is 13 residues long. This CDR3 reads CARGTHMNTEAFF. CDR3 sequence (DNA): TGCGCCAGGGGGACACACATGAACACTGAAGCTTTCTTT.

V usage is TRBV7-8 and J usage is TRBJ1-1; D might be TRBD1 (5 bases). Between the trimmed V and J ends, which lost 3 bases and 8 bases, there was a span of 19 bases. The CDR3 is 15 residues long. Looked up from germline, CDR1 is SGHVS and CDR2 is FQNEAQ. CDR3: CASSLTRQQRAEAFF. CDR3 DNA: TGTGCCAGCAGCTTGACCCGACAGCAAAGGGCGGAAGCTTTCTTT.

CDR3 amino acids: CASSIDRGLGNTIYF. In DNA form, the CDR3 reads TGTGCCAGTAGTATTGACAGGGGGCTCGGAAACACCATATATTTT. The chain carries TRBV19 and TRBJ1-3, with 10 bases identical to TRBD1. The germline V gene encodes CDR1 LNHDA and CDR2 SQIVND (reference sequence). The CDR3 length is 15 residues. V shed 3 bases, J shed 4 bases, and the junction held 3 bases outside the gene matches.

This clone has only a few counts. The rearrangement joins TRBV11-2 to TRBJ2-7; D is unclear. This CDR3 contains 15 residues. Trimming removed 1 base at V and 1 base at J, with 11 bases between. CDR1 SGHAT and CDR2 FQNNGV come from the germline V gene. CDR3 in DNA: TGTGCCAGCAGCTTAGGCATCAGAGCGTCCTACGAGCAGTACTTC. This codes for CASSLGIRASYEQYF.

The chain employs TRBV14 and TRBJ2-3, with 7 positions matching TRBD1. There are 13 residues in the CDR3. Trimming took 4 bases from V and 5 from J; bases not matched to a gene: 3. Per germline, CDR1 SGHDN and CDR2 FVKESK. DNA for the CDR3: TGTGCCAGCAGCCGAAACAGGGGAGATACGCAGTATTTT. Protein: CASSRNRGDTQYF.

The chain has TRBV11-2 and TRBJ1-1, with TRBD1 matching 8 bases. Germline CDR1 SGHAT, CDR2 FQNNGV. Germline trimming cut 4 bases from V and 1 base from J; bases unmatched to any gene: 5. The CDR3 extends over 15 amino acids. CDR3 protein: CASSSTGQENTEAFF. The CDR3 coding sequence is TGTGCCAGCAGCTCCACGGGACAGGAGAACACTGAAGCTTTCTTT.

This chain joins TRBV7-2 and TRBJ1-1, with 7 bases fitting TRBD1. V lost 1 base and J lost 3; bases outside the gene matches: 2. The CDR3 runs to 14 residues. Germline CDR1 is SGHTA and CDR2 is FQGNSA. The CDR3 DNA reads as TGTGCCAGCAGCTTAGGTGGACAGGACACTGAAGCTTTCTTT. Protein sequence: CASSLGGQDTEAFF.

The chain links TRBV10-2 to TRBJ2-7, with TRBD2 identical over 7 bases. Germline lookup yields CDR1 WSHSY and CDR2 SAAADI. The ends lost 11 bases at V and 6 bases at J; junction bases unmatched: 10. This CDR3 contains 12 residues. As DNA, the CDR3 is TGCGCCTCCGGCGGGGGTGACCTCGAGCAGTACTTC. Translation gives CASGGGDLEQYF.